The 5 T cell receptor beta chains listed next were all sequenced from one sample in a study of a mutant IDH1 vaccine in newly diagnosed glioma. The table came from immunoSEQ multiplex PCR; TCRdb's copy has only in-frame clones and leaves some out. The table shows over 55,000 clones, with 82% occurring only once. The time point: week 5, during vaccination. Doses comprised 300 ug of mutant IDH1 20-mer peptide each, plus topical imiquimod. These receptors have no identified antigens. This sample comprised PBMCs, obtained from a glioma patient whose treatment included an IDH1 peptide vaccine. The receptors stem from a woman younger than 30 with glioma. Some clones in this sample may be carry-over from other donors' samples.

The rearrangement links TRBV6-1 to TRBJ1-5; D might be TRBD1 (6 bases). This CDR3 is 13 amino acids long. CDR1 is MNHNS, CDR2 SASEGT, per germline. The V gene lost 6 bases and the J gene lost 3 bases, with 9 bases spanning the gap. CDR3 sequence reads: CASRDRVNQPQHF. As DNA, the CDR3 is TGTGCCAGCAGGGACAGAGTCAATCAGCCCCAGCATTTT.

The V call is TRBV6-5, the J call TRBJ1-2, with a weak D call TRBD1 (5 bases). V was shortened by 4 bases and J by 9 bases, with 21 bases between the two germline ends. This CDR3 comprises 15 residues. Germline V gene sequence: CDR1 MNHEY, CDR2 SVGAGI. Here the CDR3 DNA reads TGTGCCAGCAGTTCCCCCGTGGGACGGAGCGTTAGCTACACCTTC. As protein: CASSSPVGRSVSYTF.

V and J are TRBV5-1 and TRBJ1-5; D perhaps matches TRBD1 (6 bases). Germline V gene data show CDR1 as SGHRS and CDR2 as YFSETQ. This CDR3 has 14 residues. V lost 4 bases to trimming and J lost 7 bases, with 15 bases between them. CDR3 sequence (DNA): TGCGCCAGCAGCGTGACAGGAGCGGAGCAGCCCCAGCATTTT. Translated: CASSVTGAEQPQHF.

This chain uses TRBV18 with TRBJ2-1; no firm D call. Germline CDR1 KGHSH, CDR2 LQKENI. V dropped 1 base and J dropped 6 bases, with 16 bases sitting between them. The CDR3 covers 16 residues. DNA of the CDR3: TGTGCCAGCTCACCACAGTTCCCGAAACGCGTCAATGAGCAGTTCTTC. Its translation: CASSPQFPKRVNEQFF.

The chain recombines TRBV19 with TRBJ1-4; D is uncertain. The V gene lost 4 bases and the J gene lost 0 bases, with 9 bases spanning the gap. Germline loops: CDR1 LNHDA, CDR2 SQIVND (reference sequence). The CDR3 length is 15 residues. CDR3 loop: CASSKNRATNEKLFF. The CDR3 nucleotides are TGTGCCAGTAGTAAGAACCGAGCAACTAATGAAAAACTGTTTTTT.